This T cell receptor beta chain was found in a study of blood T cell repertoires in COVID-19. Across the whole study: Researchers got acute and convalescent COVID-19 samples from the United States, Italy and Spain. PBMCs, B-cell-depleted T cells, or T cells were the source of the cDNA or gDNA that made up the material.

Source study methods: Using reference gene primer amplification, nucleated cell counts were estimated. The assay was immunoSEQ multiplex PCR, and TCRdb's table has in-frame clones only and misses some. The DNA gave D and trimming, while V, J and clone size come from that table. Among tens of thousands of clones listed, roughly 88% were seen once. CDR1 is SGHNT and CDR2 is YENEEA in the germline V gene. The CDR3 runs 13 residues. Between the trimmed V and J ends, which lost 4 bases and 5 bases, there was a span of 8 bases. This receptor was identified in a man aged 80 or over with acute or convalescent COVID-19. The sequenced material came from peripheral blood. This rearrangement joins TRBV11-3 to TRBJ2-2, with D hard to call. CDR3 protein: CASSSLRTGELFF. CDR3 coding DNA: TGTGCCAGCAGCTCCCTGAGGACCGGGGAGCTGTTTTTT.